This T cell receptor beta chain was captured in a study of cytomegalovirus exposure and HLA in healthy donors. General study points: Per a prior analysis, the majority of TCR beta V segments were productive roughly 90% or roughly 30% of the time. Immune exposure information available was restricted to CMV serostatus.

Germline V gene lookup returns CDR1 SEHNR and CDR2 FQNEAQ (reference sequence). CDR3 length: 12 amino acids. This clone has more than one count but fewer than ten. Its target is not known. Vbeta (60) and Jbeta (13) primers were used in the PCR. As handled by the study authors: Unique TCR beta chains totaled some 78 million in a later count, with roughly 12 million of them shared. Assay used: immunoSEQ multiplex PCR; TCRdb lists only in-frame clones, some missing. The V and J calls and the clone size are those of that table, but D and trimming were determined from the DNA. The data show over 100,000 clones, with 76% seen just once and about 8% held by the top ten.

The sample consisted of PBMCs. The chain uses TRBV7-9 and TRBJ2-3, with 7 bases that match TRBD2. This TCR derives from a woman aged 45-59 years in good health and CMV-seropositive. The CDR3 here is CSGRLAGDTQYF. The CDR3 DNA sequence: TGTTCCGGACGACTAGCTGGAGATACGCAGTATTTT.